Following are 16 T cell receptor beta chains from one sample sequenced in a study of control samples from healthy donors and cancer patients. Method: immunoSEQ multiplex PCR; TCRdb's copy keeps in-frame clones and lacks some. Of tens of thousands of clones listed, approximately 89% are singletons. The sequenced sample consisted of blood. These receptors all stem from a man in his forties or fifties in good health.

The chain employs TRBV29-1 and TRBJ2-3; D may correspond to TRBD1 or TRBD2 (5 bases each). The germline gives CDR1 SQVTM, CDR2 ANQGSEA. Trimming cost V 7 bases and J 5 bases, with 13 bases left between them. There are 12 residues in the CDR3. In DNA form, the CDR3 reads TGCAGCGGCGCCGGGGCCCGAGATACGCAGTATTTT. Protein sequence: CSGAGARDTQYF.

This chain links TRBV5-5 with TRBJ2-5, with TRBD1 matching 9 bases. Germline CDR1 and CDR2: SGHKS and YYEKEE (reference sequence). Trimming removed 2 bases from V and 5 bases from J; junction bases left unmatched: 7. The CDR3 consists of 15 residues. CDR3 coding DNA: TGTGCCAGCAGCTTCCCGGGACAGGGAGGGGAGACCCAGTACTTC. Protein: CASSFPGQGGETQYF.

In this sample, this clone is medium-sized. DNA of the CDR3: TGTGCCAGCAGTTCCACAGGGAGTCAGCCCCAGCATTTT. Encoded protein: CASSSTGSQPQHF. The chain uses TRBV6-6 and TRBJ1-5; maybe TRBD1 (6 bases). The CDR3 extends over 13 amino acids. V was pared by 4 bases and J by 6 bases, with 10 bases between. CDR1 MNHNY and CDR2 SVGAGI come from the germline V gene (reference sequence).

The CDR3 reads CASSPMAPRGVNYGYTF. The CDR3 coding sequence is TGTGCCAGCTCACCGATGGCCCCACGCGGGGTTAACTATGGCTACACCTTC. The rearrangement links TRBV18 to TRBJ1-2; D unclear. Germline loops: CDR1 KGHSH, CDR2 LQKENI. V was cut by 3 bases and J by 1 base, with 18 bases left in between. The CDR3 has 17 residues.

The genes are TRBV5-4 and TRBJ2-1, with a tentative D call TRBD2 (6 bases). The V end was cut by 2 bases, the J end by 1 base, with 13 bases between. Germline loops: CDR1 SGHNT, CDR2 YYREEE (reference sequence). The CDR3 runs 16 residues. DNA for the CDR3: TGTGCCAGCAGCTTAGGAGGGCAGAGGTCCTACAATGAGCAGTTCTTC. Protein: CASSLGGQRSYNEQFF.

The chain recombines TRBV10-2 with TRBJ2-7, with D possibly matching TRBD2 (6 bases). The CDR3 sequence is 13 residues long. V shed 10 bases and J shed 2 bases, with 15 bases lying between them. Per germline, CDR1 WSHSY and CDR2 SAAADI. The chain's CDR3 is CATTDGGTYEQYF. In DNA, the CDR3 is TGCGCCACCACGGACGGGGGAACCTACGAGCAGTACTTC.

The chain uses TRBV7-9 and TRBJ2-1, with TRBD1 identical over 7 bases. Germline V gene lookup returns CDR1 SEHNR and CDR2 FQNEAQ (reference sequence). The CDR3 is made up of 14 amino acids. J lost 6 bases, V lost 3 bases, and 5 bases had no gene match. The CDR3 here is CASSLGQISNEQFF. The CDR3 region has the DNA TGTGCCAGCAGCTTGGGACAGATTAGCAATGAGCAGTTCTTC.

CDR3 DNA sequence: TGTGCCAGCAGTGACCCGACAGGGTTACAAGAGACCCAGTACTTC. The encoded protein is CASSDPTGLQETQYF. J is TRBJ2-5 and V is TRBV6-1, with 7 bases matching TRBD1. Germline CDR1 and CDR2: MNHNS and SASEGT. This CDR3 contains 15 residues. The junction had 6 bases not matched to a gene; V was cut back by 3 bases and J by 2 bases.

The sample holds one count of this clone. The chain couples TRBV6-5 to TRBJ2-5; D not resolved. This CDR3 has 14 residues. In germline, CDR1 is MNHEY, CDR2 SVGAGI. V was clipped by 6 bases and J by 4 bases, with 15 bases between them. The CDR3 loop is CASRDRPARETQYF. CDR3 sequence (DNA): TGTGCCAGCAGGGACCGCCCCGCGAGAGAGACCCAGTACTTC.

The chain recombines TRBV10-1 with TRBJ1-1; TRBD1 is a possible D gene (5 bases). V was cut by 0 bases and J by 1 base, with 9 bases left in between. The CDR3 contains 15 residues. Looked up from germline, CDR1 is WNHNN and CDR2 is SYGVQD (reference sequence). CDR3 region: CASSESGGPNTEAFF. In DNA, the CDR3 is TGCGCCAGCAGTGAGTCGGGGGGACCGAACACTGAAGCTTTCTTT.

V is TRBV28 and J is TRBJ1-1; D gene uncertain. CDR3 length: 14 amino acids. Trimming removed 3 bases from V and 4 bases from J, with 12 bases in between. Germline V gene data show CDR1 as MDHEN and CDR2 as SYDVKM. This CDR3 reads CASSFTDGRTEAFF. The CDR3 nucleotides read TGTGCCAGCAGTTTCACCGACGGGCGCACTGAAGCTTTCTTT.

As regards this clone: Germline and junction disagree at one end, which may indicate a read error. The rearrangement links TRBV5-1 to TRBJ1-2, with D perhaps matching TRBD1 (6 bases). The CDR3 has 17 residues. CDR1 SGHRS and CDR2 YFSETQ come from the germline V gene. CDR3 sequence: CANSLVPPGGHDYGYTF. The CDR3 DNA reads TGCGCCAACAGCTTGGTTCCTCCGGGGGGCCACGACTATGGCTACACCTTC.

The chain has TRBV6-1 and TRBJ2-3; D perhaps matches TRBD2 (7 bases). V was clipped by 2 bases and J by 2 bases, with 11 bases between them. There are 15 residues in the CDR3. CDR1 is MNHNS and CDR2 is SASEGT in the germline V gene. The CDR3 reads CASSERRGPTDTQYF. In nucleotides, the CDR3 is TGTGCCAGCAGTGAAAGGCGGGGGCCCACAGATACGCAGTATTTT.

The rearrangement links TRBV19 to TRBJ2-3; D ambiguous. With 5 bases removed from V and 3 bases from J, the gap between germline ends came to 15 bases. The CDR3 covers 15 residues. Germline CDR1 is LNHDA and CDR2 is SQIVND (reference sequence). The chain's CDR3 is CASSYRSGRTDTQYF. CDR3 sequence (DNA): TGTGCCAGTAGTTACCGGTCCGGTAGGACAGATACGCAGTATTTT.

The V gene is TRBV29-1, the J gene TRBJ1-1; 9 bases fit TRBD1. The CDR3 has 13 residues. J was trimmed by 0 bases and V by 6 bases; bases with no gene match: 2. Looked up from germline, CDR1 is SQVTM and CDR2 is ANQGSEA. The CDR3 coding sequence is TGCAGCGTGGGACAGGGACTGAACACTGAAGCTTTCTTT. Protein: CSVGQGLNTEAFF. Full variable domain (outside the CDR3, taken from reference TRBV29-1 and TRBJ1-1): SAVISQKPSRDICQRGTSLTIQCQVDSQVTMMFWYRQQPGQSLTLIATANQGSEATYESGFVIDKFPISRPNLTFSTLTVSNMSPEDSSIYLCSVGQGLNTEAFFGQGTRLTVV.

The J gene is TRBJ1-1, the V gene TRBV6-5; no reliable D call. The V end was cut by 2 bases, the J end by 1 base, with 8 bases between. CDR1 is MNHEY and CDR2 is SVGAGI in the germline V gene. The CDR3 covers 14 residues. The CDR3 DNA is TGTGCCAGCAGTTACACTTTTCGGAACACTGAAGCTTTCTTT. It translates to CASSYTFRNTEAFF.